The rows below give T cell receptor beta chains drawn from one sample of a study of control samples from healthy donors and cancer patients. Clones were read by immunoSEQ multiplex PCR, and TCRdb kept only the in-frame ones, dropping some. The sample includes roughly 130,000 clones, 80% to 95% of them seen just once. Sequencing input: blood. These TCRs come from a man aged 25 to 45 in good health. Both conserved end residues are part of each CDR3. The D gene is left open where the match is weak. Size tells how often a clone was seen (once, few, many) or the class of an expanded clone, and some rows leave it out.

>-|TRBJ2-5|TRBV2|-
CASSVPGSSQETQYF
TGTGCCAGCAGTGTGCCCGGGAGCTCCCAAGAGACCCAGTACTTC
>-|TRBJ2-4|TRBV15|-
CATSRKRTEMENIQYF
TGTGCCACCAGCAGAAAAAGGACTGAGATGGAAAACATTCAGTACTTC
>-|TRBJ2-7|TRBV28|-
CASSPLSIGSYEQYF
TGTGCCAGCAGCCCCCTCTCCATCGGCTCCTACGAGCAGTACTTC
>-|TRBJ1-4|TRBV28|-
CASSSSTEKLFF
TGTGCCAGCAGTTCCTCGACCGAAAAACTGTTTTTT
>-|TRBJ2-2|TRBV29-1|-
CSVEDRVRWGNTGELFF
TGCAGCGTTGAAGATCGTGTGCGGTGGGGCAACACCGGGGAGCTGTTTTTT
>-|TRBJ2-1|TRBV29-1|TRBD2
CSVIRTSGDSYNEQFF
TGCAGCGTTATTCGGACTAGCGGTGATTCCTACAATGAGCAGTTCTTC
>-|TRBJ1-3|TRBV7-9|-
CASSKRTLGNTIYF
TGTGCCAGCAGCAAAAGGACCCTTGGAAACACCATATATTTT
>once|TRBJ2-7|TRBV7-2|TRBD2
CASSLSGRSPGYF
TGTGCCAGCAGCCTCAGCGGGAGATCACCTGGGTACTTC
>-|TRBJ2-7|TRBV7-8|TRBD1
CASSLVSQGARGEQYF
TGTGCCAGCAGCTTAGTTTCTCAGGGGGCGCGGGGCGAGCAGTACTTC
>-|TRBJ2-1|TRBV11-3|TRBD2
CASSLDSGRPNEQFF
TGTGCCAGCAGCTTAGATTCCGGGAGGCCCAATGAGCAGTTCTTC
>-|TRBJ1-2|TRBV2|TRBD1
CASSQGAIYGYTF
TGTGCCAGCAGTCAGGGGGCTATCTATGGCTACACCTTC
>once|TRBJ2-5|TRBV27|-
CASSLPSGLPPETQYF
TGTGCCAGCAGTTTACCTTCCGGACTACCTCCAGAGACCCAGTACTTC
>-|TRBJ2-1|TRBV6-6|TRBD2
CASSNPRLAGDNEQFF
TGTGCCAGCAGTAACCCCAGACTAGCGGGAGACAATGAGCAGTTCTTC
>-|TRBJ2-3|TRBV4-1|TRBD2
CASSQDPSGSARTDTQYF
TGCGCCAGCAGCCAAGATCCTAGCGGGAGCGCCCGCACAGATACGCAGTATTTT
>few|TRBJ1-5|TRBV7-9|-
CASSLAGQPQHF
TGTGCCAGCAGCTTAGCAGGACAGCCCCAGCATTTT
>few|TRBJ2-7|TRBV29-1|-
CSVRLATYEQYF
TGCAGCGTACGATTGGCGACCTACGAGCAGTACTTC
>-|TRBJ1-6|TRBV6-2/TRBV6-3|TRBD1
CASSYRGPNSPLHF
TGTGCCAGCAGTTACAGGGGGCCGAATTCACCCCTCCACTTT
>-|TRBJ2-5|TRBV4-2|-
CASSQGARETQYF
TGTGCCAGCAGCCAAGGGGCTCGGGAGACCCAGTACTTC
>-|TRBJ2-1|TRBV11-3|TRBD2
CARYSGRAYNEQFF
TGTGCCCGATATAGCGGGAGGGCCTACAATGAGCAGTTCTTC
>-|TRBJ2-1|TRBV28|TRBD1
CASRETGVYEQFF
TGTGCCAGCCGGGAGACAGGGGTTTATGAGCAGTTCTTC
>-|TRBJ1-5|TRBV7-9|-
CASSLVGQPQHF
TGTGCCAGCAGCTTAGTTGGTCAGCCCCAGCATTTT
>-|TRBJ1-1|TRBV11-2|-
CASRLTGRNTEAFF
TGTGCCAGCAGGTTAACAGGGAGGAACACTGAAGCTTTCTTT
>-|TRBJ1-1|TRBV21-1|-
CASSLRDGRARNTNTEAFF
TGTGCCAGCAGCCTCAGGGACGGTCGAGCGAGAAATACGAACACTGAAGCTTTCTTT
>-|TRBJ1-3|TRBV3-1/TRBV3-2|-
CASSQNGNTIYF
TGTGCCAGCAGCCAGAACGGAAACACCATATATTTT
>few|TRBJ2-7|TRBV2|TRBD1
CASSKGTGLYEQYF
TGTGCCAGCAGCAAGGGGACAGGGCTATACGAGCAGTACTTC
>-|TRBJ2-3|TRBV18|TRBD2
CASSPGSGGFGDTQYF
TGTGCCAGCTCACCAGGAAGCGGGGGGTTCGGAGATACGCAGTATTTT
>-|TRBJ2-5|TRBV6-5|-
CASSYEWGKTQYF
TGTGCCAGCAGTTACGAGTGGGGTAAGACCCAGTACTTC
>-|TRBJ2-1|TRBV4-1|TRBD2
CASSQGQLAVNEQFF
TGCGCCAGCAGCCAGGGACAACTAGCGGTCAATGAGCAGTTCTTC
>once|TRBJ2-1|TRBV6-1|-
CASSEVTDEQFF
TGTGCCAGCAGTGAAGTCACGGATGAGCAGTTCTTC
>-|TRBJ1-1|TRBV11-2|-
CASSRRELMNTEAFF
TGTGCCAGCAGCCGCCGGGAGCTCATGAACACTGAAGCTTTCTTT
>once|TRBJ1-1|TRBV19|-
CASNEGGTEAFF
TGTGCCAGTAACGAAGGGGGCACTGAAGCTTTCTTT
>-|TRBJ1-2|TRBV9|-
CASSVGADPRGYTF
TGTGCCAGCAGCGTAGGGGCAGACCCGCGAGGCTACACCTTC
>-|TRBJ1-1|TRBV5-5|-
CASSFVKGTEAFF
TGTGCCAGCAGCTTCGTGAAGGGCACTGAAGCTTTCTTT
>once|TRBJ2-2|TRBV5-5|-
CASSLVLLSGELFF
TGTGCCAGCAGCTTGGTATTACTTTCCGGGGAGCTGTTTTTT
>once|TRBJ2-5|TRBV28|TRBD1
CASSSPTTGGGETQYF
TGTGCCAGCAGCAGCCCTACGACAGGGGGGGGAGAGACCCAGTACTTC
>-|TRBJ2-7|TRBV11-2|TRBD2
CASSLGIAGVDEQYF
TGTGCCAGCAGCCTAGGGATAGCGGGAGTCGACGAGCAGTACTTC
>-|TRBJ1-1|TRBV20-1|-
CSASRNGGGQNTEAFF
TGCAGTGCTAGTCGAAACGGTGGGGGCCAGAACACTGAAGCTTTCTTT
>-|TRBJ2-1|TRBV3-1/TRBV3-2|TRBD2
CASSLPLAGGYNEQFF
TGTGCCAGCAGCCTACCCCTAGCGGGAGGTTACAATGAGCAGTTCTTC